This T cell receptor beta chain was recorded in a study of lymphopenia after photon versus proton radiotherapy. Study-level results: Photon-treated patients lost naive T cells and TCR diversity; proton-treated stayed stable. In patients who died, overall survival fell as post-nadir TCR diversity dropped more. Oligoclonal CD8+ Temra expansion after nadir drove photon patients' diversity drop.

The assay was immunoSEQ multiplex PCR, and TCRdb's table has in-frame clones only and misses some. The data contain under 75,000 clones, about 90% of them singletons. Germline V gives CDR1 SGHAT, CDR2 FQNNGV. This CDR3 has 18 amino acids. The junction had 11 bases not matched to a gene; V was cut back by 1 base and J by 9 bases. About this clone: Its specificity is not known.

The chain carries TRBV11-2 and TRBJ1-6, with 11 bases matching TRBD1. This clonotype was obtained from a woman between 35 and 50 years old with cholangiocarcinoma. The sequencing here drew on peripheral blood, taken from a patient treated with photon-based radiotherapy. CDR3 region: CASSLATGTGTGGSPLHF. DNA of the CDR3: TGTGCCAGCAGCTTAGCTACGGGGACCGGGACAGGGGGTTCACCCCTCCACTTT.